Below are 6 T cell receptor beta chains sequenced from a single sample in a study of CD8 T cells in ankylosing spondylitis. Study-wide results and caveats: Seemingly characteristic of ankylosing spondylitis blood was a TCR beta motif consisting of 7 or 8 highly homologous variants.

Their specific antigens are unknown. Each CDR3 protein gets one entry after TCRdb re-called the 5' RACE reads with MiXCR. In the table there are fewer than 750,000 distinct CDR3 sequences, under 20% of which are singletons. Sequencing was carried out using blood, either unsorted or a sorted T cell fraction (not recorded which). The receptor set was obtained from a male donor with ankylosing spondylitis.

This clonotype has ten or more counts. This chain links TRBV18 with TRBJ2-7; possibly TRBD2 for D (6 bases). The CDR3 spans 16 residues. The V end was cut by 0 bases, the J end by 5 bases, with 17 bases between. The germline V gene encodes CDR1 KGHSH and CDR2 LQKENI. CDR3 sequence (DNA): TGTGCCAGCTCACCACCGGAGGGGTCCGGGTGGCACGAGCAGTACTTC. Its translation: CASSPPEGSGWHEQYF.

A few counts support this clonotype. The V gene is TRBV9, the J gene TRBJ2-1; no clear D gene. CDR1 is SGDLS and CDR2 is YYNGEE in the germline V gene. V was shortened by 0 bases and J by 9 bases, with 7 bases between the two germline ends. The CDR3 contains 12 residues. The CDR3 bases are TGTGCCAGCAGCGTAGATGAGGCTGAGCAGTTCTTC. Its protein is CASSVDEAEQFF.

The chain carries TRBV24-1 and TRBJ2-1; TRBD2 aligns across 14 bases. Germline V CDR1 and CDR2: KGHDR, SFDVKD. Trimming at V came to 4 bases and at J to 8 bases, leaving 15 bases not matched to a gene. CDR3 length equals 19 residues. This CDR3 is CATSELTSGRVSRFDEQFF. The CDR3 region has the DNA TGTGCCACCAGTGAGTTGACTAGCGGGAGGGTAAGCAGGTTTGATGAGCAGTTCTTC.

CDR3 amino acids: CASSFGWEYEQYF. CDR3 in DNA: TGTGCCAGCAGTTTCGGCTGGGAGTACGAGCAGTACTTC. This chain joins TRBV27 and TRBJ2-7, with a tentative D call TRBD2 (5 bases). The CDR3 runs to 13 residues. Germline V gene data show CDR1 as MNHEY and CDR2 as SMNVEV (reference sequence). Trimming pared 3 bases from V and 4 bases from J, leaving 10 bases between.

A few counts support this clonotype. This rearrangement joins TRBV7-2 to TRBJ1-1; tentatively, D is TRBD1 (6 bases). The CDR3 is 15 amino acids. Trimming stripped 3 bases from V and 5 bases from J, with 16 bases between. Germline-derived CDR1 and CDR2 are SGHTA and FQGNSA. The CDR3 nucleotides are TGTGCCAGCAGCTTGGTGGGGGGGGCAAGGACTGAAGCTTTCTTT. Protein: CASSLVGGARTEAFF.

CDR3: CSARLSDSYEQYF. CDR3 DNA sequence: TGCAGCGCCCGTCTGTCCGACTCCTACGAGCAGTACTTC. The chain carries TRBV29-1 and TRBJ2-7; D call uncertain. Deletions cut 7 bases from V and 0 bases from J, with 13 bases between. The CDR3 spans 13 residues. Germline CDR1 reads SQVTM; CDR2 reads ANQGSEA.